The 32 T cell receptor beta chains reported below all come from one sample, sequenced in a study of control samples from healthy donors and cancer patients. The assay was immunoSEQ multiplex PCR, and TCRdb's table has in-frame clones only and misses some. The sample includes some 140,000 clones, roughly 92% of them seen just once. Sequenced sample: blood. These receptors all stem from a man aged 25 to 40 in good health.

The V gene is TRBV5-1, the J gene TRBJ2-1; 9 bases map to TRBD2. The V gene's germline CDR1 is SGHRS and CDR2 YFSETQ. The CDR3 spans 19 residues. V shed 0 bases, J shed 1 base, and the junction held 11 bases outside the gene matches. Here the CDR3 DNA reads TGCGCCAGCAGCTTGGGTCTAGCGGGGAGCCTCGGGTCCTACAATGAGCAGTTCTTC. This encodes CASSLGLAGSLGSYNEQFF.

The chain uses TRBV20-1 and TRBJ2-7, with D uncertain. CDR1 DFQATT and CDR2 SNEGSKA come from the germline V gene (reference sequence). Trimming left V 3 bases short and J 3 bases short, with 12 bases between. The CDR3 sequence is 13 residues long. CDR3 bases: TGCAGTGCTAGTTCGCAGCGCTTCTACGAGCAGTACTTC. The encoded protein is CSASSQRFYEQYF.

The chain has TRBV6-4 and TRBJ2-2, with 7 bases that match TRBD2. The CDR3 is 14 residues long. Germline values: CDR1 MRHNA, CDR2 SNTAGT. V lost 5 bases and J lost 6; bases outside the gene matches: 6. The CDR3 here is CASSPGLVAGELFF. Here the CDR3 DNA reads TGTGCCAGCAGTCCCGGACTAGTAGCCGGGGAGCTGTTTTTT.

The chain recombines TRBV5-1 with TRBJ2-3, with unresolved D. Germline lookup yields CDR1 SGHRS and CDR2 YFSETQ. This CDR3 region has 17 residues. Between the trimmed V and J ends, which lost 3 bases and 0 bases, there was a span of 17 bases. The CDR3 region is CASSSNLGSPSTDTQYF. The CDR3 DNA reads TGCGCCAGCAGCTCGAATCTCGGGTCCCCTAGCACAGATACGCAGTATTTT.

The chain joins TRBV4-1 to TRBJ2-7; 7 bases map to TRBD2. Germline V CDR1 and CDR2: MGHRA, YSYEKL. This CDR3 spans 17 amino acids. V was pared by 1 base and J by 3 bases, with 12 bases of the junction left unmatched. As DNA, the CDR3 is TGCGCCAGCAGCCAAGTGAAATGGGGGGGGGAGCACTACGAGCAGTACTTC. This sequence encodes CASSQVKWGGEHYEQYF.

This clone appeared once. J is TRBJ2-1 and V is TRBV21-1; the tabulated D call, TRBD2, remains unverified against the DNA. TRBV21-1 is deemed a pseudogene. The CDR3 is 15 residues long. CDR3 amino acids: CASSKKETIALEQFF. CDR3 coding DNA: TGTGCCAGCAGCAAAAAAGAGACTATCGCCCTTGAGCAGTTCTTC.

The V call is TRBV3-1 (or the pseudogene TRBV3-2), the J call TRBJ2-4, with 8 bases aligning to TRBD1. V shed 4 bases and J 1 base; nucleotides not matched to a gene: 6. Germline CDR1 and CDR2: LGHDT and YNNKEL (reference sequence). This CDR3 has 16 residues. CDR3 residues: CASSPWTGLAKNIQYF. For the CDR3, the DNA is TGTGCCAGCAGCCCCTGGACAGGGTTGGCCAAAAACATTCAGTACTTC.

V and J are TRBV9 and TRBJ1-4; 8 bases match TRBD1. CDR1 is SGDLS, CDR2 YYNGEE, per germline. CDR3 length: 15 amino acids. J gave up 12 bases and V 0 bases, and 10 bases lay outside the gene matches. The CDR3 spells CASSVEARGPGELFF. DNA of the CDR3: TGTGCCAGCAGCGTAGAGGCCAGGGGGCCAGGGGAACTGTTTTTT.

The V gene is TRBV9, the J gene TRBJ1-1; a possible D gene is TRBD1 (6 bases). The germline gives CDR1 SGDLS, CDR2 YYNGEE. The CDR3 length is 15 residues. The germline V and J ends were trimmed by 3 bases and 7 bases, with 19 bases remaining between them. CDR3 DNA sequence: TGTGCCAGCAGCGAGTTCGGGACACGAGGAGATGAAGCTTTCTTT. Translating gives CASSEFGTRGDEAFF.

The rearrangement links TRBV5-1 to TRBJ1-1, with a weak D call TRBD1 (6 bases). The CDR3 runs to 14 residues. Germline CDR1 is SGHRS and CDR2 is YFSETQ. Deletions cut 5 bases from V and 1 base from J, with 12 bases between. CDR3: CASSSRTANTEAFF. The CDR3 nucleotides read TGCGCCAGCAGTTCCCGGACAGCGAACACTGAAGCTTTCTTT.

The chain links TRBV27 to TRBJ2-3; TRBD2 matches 7 bases. CDR3 length: 14 amino acids. The germline gives CDR1 MNHEY, CDR2 SMNVEV (reference sequence). J lost 6 bases, V lost 5 bases, and 8 bases had no gene match. DNA of the CDR3: TGTGCCAGCAGTCTCCGAACTAGCGTCGATACGCAGTATTTT. It encodes CASSLRTSVDTQYF.

The chain employs TRBV5-4 and TRBJ2-7, with no clear D. The V and J ends lost 4 bases and 0 bases respectively, with 14 bases between them. Germline CDR1 is SGHNT and CDR2 is YYREEE (reference sequence). The CDR3 is 15 amino acids. Here the CDR3 DNA reads TGTGCCAGCAGCCGCCTGACCCGAAGCTCCTACGAGCAGTACTTC. This gives the protein CASSRLTRSSYEQYF. The whole variable domain, filled in from reference TRBV5-4 and TRBJ2-7, reads ETGVTQSPTHLIKTRGQQVTLRCSSQSGHNTVSWYQQALGQGPQFIFQYYREEENGRGNFPPRFSGLQFPNYSSELNVNALELDDSALYLCASSRLTRSSYEQYFGPGTRLTVT.

This chain links TRBV13 with TRBJ2-7; TRBD2 aligns across 8 bases. Germline assignment: CDR1 PRHDT and CDR2 FYEKMQ (reference sequence). The CDR3 is 19 amino acids. Trimming took 5 bases from V and 1 from J; bases not matched to a gene: 19. CDR3 sequence: CASSLGQGLSGRDSYEQYF. In nucleotides, the CDR3 is TGTGCCAGCAGCCTGGGGCAGGGGCTATCCGGGAGGGATTCCTACGAGCAGTACTTC.

V usage is TRBV25-1 and J usage is TRBJ1-1; 7 bases agree with TRBD1. CDR1 MGHDK and CDR2 SYGVNS come from the germline V gene. The CDR3 consists of 14 residues. J was trimmed by 4 bases and V by 6 bases; bases with no gene match: 8. CDR3 nucleotides: TGTGCCAGCAGCCGACAGGGCGAGGCCACTGAAGCTTTCTTT. It translates to CASSRQGEATEAFF.

The CDR3 coding sequence is TGTGCCAGCAGTTACAATGTGGGAGTCCTCAATGAGCAGTTCTTC. This codes for CASSYNVGVLNEQFF. J is TRBJ2-1 and V is TRBV6-2 or TRBV6-3; weak D call: TRBD2 (5 bases). Trimming left V 2 bases short and J 6 bases short, with 14 bases between. Germline loops: CDR1 MNHEY, CDR2 SVGEGT. The CDR3 contains 15 residues.

This rearrangement joins TRBV6-5 to TRBJ2-1; D is unclear. This CDR3 has 14 amino acids. The V gene's germline CDR1 is MNHEY and CDR2 SVGAGI. V lost 6 bases and J lost 7, with 16 bases in between. The DNA of the CDR3 is TGTGCCAGCAGCCCCGGGTCAAGATGGAATGAGCAGTTCTTC. This translates into CASSPGSRWNEQFF.

The chain recombines TRBV28 with TRBJ2-3; TRBD1 matches at 7 bases. V trimming: 5 bases; J trimming: 4 bases; junction bases outside the gene matches: 18. The CDR3 loop spans 18 amino acids. The germline V gene encodes CDR1 MDHEN and CDR2 SYDVKM. Here the CDR3 DNA reads TGTGCCAGCAGTCCCCTCTGGACAGGACAATCTCTCTCAGATACGCAGTATTTT. Amino acids: CASSPLWTGQSLSDTQYF.

V usage is TRBV6-5 and J usage is TRBJ2-2; 14 nucleotides align to TRBD2. CDR3 length: 15 residues. Per germline, CDR1 MNHEY and CDR2 SVGAGI. Trimming took 6 bases from V and 6 from J; bases not matched to a gene: 3. In DNA form, the CDR3 reads TGTGCCAGCAGAGGGACTAGCGGGGGTGCCGGGGAGCTGTTTTTT. Translated, it gives CASRGTSGGAGELFF.

This clone was found a few times. The rearrangement joins TRBV7-2 to TRBJ2-7; maybe TRBD1 (6 bases). Germline V gene data show CDR1 as SGHTA and CDR2 as FQGNSA. V was cut by 5 bases and J by 3 bases, with 17 bases left in between. CDR3 length: 15 residues. CDR3: CASSLNTGFNYEQYF. The CDR3 nucleotides are TGTGCCAGCAGCCTAAATACAGGGTTTAACTACGAGCAGTACTTC.

The chain joins TRBV19 to TRBJ1-6; TRBD1 might be the D (5 bases). The CDR3 covers 14 residues. CDR1 is LNHDA and CDR2 is SQIVND in the germline V gene (reference sequence). V was cut by 8 bases and J by 5 bases, with 13 bases left in between. The CDR3 nucleotides read TGTGCCAGTCGCGGACAAGGCGATAATTCACCCCTCCACTTT. This codes for CASRGQGDNSPLHF.

V usage is TRBV6-4 and J usage is TRBJ2-3; D is possibly TRBD1 (6 bases). Germline loops: CDR1 MRHNA, CDR2 SNTAGT. Trimming left V 0 bases short and J 0 bases short, with 7 bases between. The CDR3 consists of 15 residues. The CDR3 DNA reads TGTGCCAGCAGTGACTCGGGGGCTAGCACAGATACGCAGTATTTT. This codes for CASSDSGASTDTQYF.

V usage is TRBV18 and J usage is TRBJ1-2, with D possibly TRBD1 on 5 matching bases. Germline CDR1 is KGHSH and CDR2 is LQKENI. The CDR3 consists of 13 residues. Trimming pared 4 bases from V and 5 bases from J, leaving 11 bases between. This CDR3 reads CASSLSRDYGYTF. DNA of the CDR3: TGTGCCAGCTCACTCTCCAGGGATTATGGCTACACCTTC.

This sequence joins TRBV20-1 and TRBJ1-4, with 7 bases that match TRBD1. The CDR3 consists of 13 residues. Trimming at V came to 3 bases and at J to 7 bases, leaving 5 bases not matched to a gene. Germline V gene data show CDR1 as DFQATT and CDR2 as SNEGSKA (reference sequence). This CDR3 is CSASPDRVEKLFF. The CDR3, as DNA: TGCAGTGCTAGTCCAGACAGGGTTGAAAAACTGTTTTTT.

This chain joins TRBV25-1 and TRBJ1-2, with 8 bases fitting TRBD1. Losses at the gene ends were 4 bases for V and 4 bases for J; bases not matched to a gene: 2. Germline V gene sequence: CDR1 MGHDK, CDR2 SYGVNS. The CDR3 has 13 residues. CDR3 loop: CASSGTGRYGYTF. CDR3 sequence (DNA): TGTGCCAGCAGTGGGACAGGGCGCTATGGCTACACCTTC.

This chain links TRBV7-3 with TRBJ2-3; D is perhaps TRBD1 or TRBD2 (6 bases each). V was shortened by 1 base and J by 3 bases, with 17 bases between the two germline ends. The germline gives CDR1 SGHTA, CDR2 FQGTGA. The CDR3 runs 17 residues. This chain's CDR3 is CASSLKPSGAVTDTQYF. The CDR3 nucleotides read TGTGCCAGCAGCTTAAAACCCTCGGGGGCGGTAACAGATACGCAGTATTTT.

The rearrangement links TRBV27 to TRBJ2-3; 8 bases fit TRBD2. This CDR3 is 15 amino acids long. CDR1 is MNHEY, CDR2 SMNVEV, per germline (reference sequence). V trimming: 5 bases; J trimming: 3 bases; junction bases outside the gene matches: 7. CDR3 protein: CASSLDGRDTDTQYF. The CDR3 DNA is TGTGCCAGCAGTCTTGACGGGAGGGATACAGATACGCAGTATTTT.

J is TRBJ2-7 and V is TRBV29-1; 11 nucleotides line up with TRBD2. The junction had 10 bases not matched to a gene; V was cut back by 5 bases and J by 7 bases. CDR3 length: 14 amino acids. The germline gives CDR1 SQVTM, CDR2 ANQGSEA. Written as DNA, the CDR3 is TGCAGCGTTTCCATAGCGGGAGGGCCGGGAGAGCAGTACTTC. Protein: CSVSIAGGPGEQYF.

This chain uses TRBV6-5 with TRBJ2-3, with TRBD1 matching 9 bases. CDR3 length: 15 amino acids. In germline, CDR1 is MNHEY, CDR2 SVGAGI. V dropped 0 bases and J dropped 5; count of bases not matched to a gene: 3. The CDR3 protein is CASSYSGQGGDTQYF. The CDR3 coding sequence is TGTGCCAGCAGTTACTCGGGACAGGGAGGAGATACGCAGTATTTT.

This rearrangement joins TRBV20-1 to TRBJ1-2; possible D gene TRBD1, 5 bases. The CDR3 has 11 residues. CDR1 DFQATT and CDR2 SNEGSKA come from the germline V gene (reference sequence). Trimming removed 5 bases at V and 5 bases at J, with 9 bases between. Written as DNA, the CDR3 is TGCAGTGCTCCAGGGAAGTATGGCTACACCTTC. Amino acid sequence: CSAPGKYGYTF.

This clone was seen a handful of times. The chain carries TRBV19 and TRBJ2-4, with TRBD1 as a possible D gene (6 bases). The CDR3 consists of 15 residues. Germline V gives CDR1 LNHDA, CDR2 SQIVND (reference sequence). The V and J ends lost 10 bases and 3 bases respectively, with 19 bases between them. CDR3 sequence (DNA): TGTGCCACCCAACCGAACAGGGTAGGCAAAAACATTCAGTACTTC. It codes for CATQPNRVGKNIQYF.

The V gene is TRBV7-3, the J gene TRBJ2-5, with 7 positions matching TRBD1. The CDR3 extends over 13 amino acids. With 3 bases clipped from V and 7 bases from J, the junction kept 5 bases outside the gene matches. Germline CDR1 SGHTA, CDR2 FQGTGA. This chain's CDR3 is CASSLGQTGTQYF. CDR3 DNA sequence: TGTGCCAGCAGCTTGGGACAGACGGGGACCCAGTACTTC.

The chain uses TRBV16 and TRBJ1-6; a weak D match, TRBD1 (6 bases). Trimming cost V 1 base and J 6 bases, with 10 bases left between them. This CDR3 is built from 15 residues. Looked up from germline, CDR1 is KGHSY and CDR2 is FQNENV. CDR3 in amino acids: CASSQLTGANSPLHF. CDR3 DNA sequence: TGTGCCAGCAGCCAATTGACAGGAGCTAATTCACCCCTCCACTTT. The full variable domain, in which reference TRBV16 and TRBJ1-6 provide the parts outside the CDR3, is GEEVAQTPKHLVRGEGQKAKLYCAPIKGHSYVFWYQQVLKNEFKFLISFQNENVFDETGMPKERFSAKCLPNSPCSLEIQATKLEDSAVYFCASSQLTGANSPLHFGNGTRLTVT.